This TCR beta chain is drawn from a study of blood T cell repertoires in COVID-19. Background on the study: Sites in the United States, Italy and Spain provided acute and convalescent COVID-19 samples. From T cells, B-cell-depleted T cells, or PBMCs came the material, which was cDNA or gDNA.

Original handling: Amplification with reference gene primers provided the estimates of nucleated cell counts. Using immunoSEQ multiplex PCR, the repertoire was profiled, and TCRdb retains in-frame clones only, with some absent. V and J calls and clone size are as listed in that table; D and trimming were resolved from the DNA. This table has roughly 86,000 clones, 82% appearing once. The germline V gene has CDR1 SGHDT and CDR2 YYEEEE. V was clipped by 1 base and J by 3 bases; unmatched bases: 6. The CDR3 consists of 16 residues. The receptor comes from a human donor in a cohort sampled during active COVID-19. V usage is TRBV5-6 and J usage is TRBJ1-1, with 10 bases lining up with TRBD1. Material: peripheral blood. This CDR3 reads CASSLLQGTGDTEAFF. In DNA, the CDR3 is TGTGCCAGCAGCTTGCTCCAGGGGACAGGGGACACTGAAGCTTTCTTT.